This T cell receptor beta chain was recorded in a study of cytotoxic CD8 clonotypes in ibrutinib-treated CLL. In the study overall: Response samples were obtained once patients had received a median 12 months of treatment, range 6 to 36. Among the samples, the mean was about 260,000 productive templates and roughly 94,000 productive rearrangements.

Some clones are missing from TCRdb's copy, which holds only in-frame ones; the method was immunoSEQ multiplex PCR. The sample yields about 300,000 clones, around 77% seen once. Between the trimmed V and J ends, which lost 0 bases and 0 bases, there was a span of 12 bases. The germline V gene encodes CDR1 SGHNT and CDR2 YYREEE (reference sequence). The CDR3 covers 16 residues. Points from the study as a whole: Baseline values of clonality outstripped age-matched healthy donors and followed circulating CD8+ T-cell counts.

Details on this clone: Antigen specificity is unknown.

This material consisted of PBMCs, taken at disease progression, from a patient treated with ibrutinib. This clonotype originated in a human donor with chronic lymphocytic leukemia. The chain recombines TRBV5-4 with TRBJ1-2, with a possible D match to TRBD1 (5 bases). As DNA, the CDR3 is TGTGCCAGCAGCTTGGGCAGGGCAGGGACTAACTATGGCTACACCTTC. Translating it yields CASSLGRAGTNYGYTF. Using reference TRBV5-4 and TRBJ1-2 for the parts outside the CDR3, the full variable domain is ETGVTQSPTHLIKTRGQQVTLRCSSQSGHNTVSWYQQALGQGPQFIFQYYREEENGRGNFPPRFSGLQFPNYSSELNVNALELDDSALYLCASSLGRAGTNYGYTFGSGTRLTVV.